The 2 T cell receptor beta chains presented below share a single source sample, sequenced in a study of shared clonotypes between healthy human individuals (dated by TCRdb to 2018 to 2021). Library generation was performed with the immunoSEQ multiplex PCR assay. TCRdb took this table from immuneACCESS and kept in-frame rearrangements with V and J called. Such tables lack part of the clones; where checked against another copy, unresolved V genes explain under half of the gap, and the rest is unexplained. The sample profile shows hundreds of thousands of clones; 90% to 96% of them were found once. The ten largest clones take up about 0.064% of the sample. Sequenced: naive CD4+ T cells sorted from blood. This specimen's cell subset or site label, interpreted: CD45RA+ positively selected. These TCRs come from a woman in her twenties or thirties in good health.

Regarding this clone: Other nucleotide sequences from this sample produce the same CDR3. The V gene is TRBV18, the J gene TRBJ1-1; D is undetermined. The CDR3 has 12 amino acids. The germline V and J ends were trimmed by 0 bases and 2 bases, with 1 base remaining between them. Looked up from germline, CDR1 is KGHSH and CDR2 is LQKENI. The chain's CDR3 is CASSPPNTEAFF. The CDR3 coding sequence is TGTGCCAGCTCACCACCAAACACTGAAGCTTTCTTT.

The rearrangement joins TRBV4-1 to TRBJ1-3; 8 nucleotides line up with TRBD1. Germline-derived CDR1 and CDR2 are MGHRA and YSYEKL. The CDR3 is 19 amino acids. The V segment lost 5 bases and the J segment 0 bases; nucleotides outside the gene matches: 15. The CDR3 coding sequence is TGCGCCAGCAGCTCCGTGACGGGACAGGCGAAGGTCTCTGGAAACACCATATATTTT. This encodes CASSSVTGQAKVSGNTIYF.